This T cell receptor beta chain was recorded in a study of T cell responses to AZD1222 COVID-19 vaccine. General observations from the study: Donors were largely white British and mainly female; clonal diversity was possibly underestimated. Unmutated regions of variants are reportedly targeted by nearly half of spike-specific TCRs. Every sample of the repertoires postdated the peak T cell response.

Measured with immunoSEQ multiplex PCR; TCRdb has only the in-frame clones, and not every one. The sample yields some 200,000 clones, just over 90% seen once. Looked up from germline, CDR1 is ENHRY and CDR2 is SYGVKD. The V end lost 6 bases, the J end lost 5 bases, and 14 bases lay between the germline ends. This CDR3 region has 13 residues. This clone was detected once. The antigen is unknown. This TCR came from an adult who received the AZD1222 COVID-19 vaccine. The V and J genes are TRBV10-3 and TRBJ2-7; D is perhaps TRBD2 (7 bases). The source material was peripheral blood, sampled 28 days after the second AZD1222 dose. CDR3 nucleotide sequence: TGTGCCATCAGCCCACGGGGGGCCAACGAGCAGTACTTC. This gives the protein CAISPRGANEQYF.